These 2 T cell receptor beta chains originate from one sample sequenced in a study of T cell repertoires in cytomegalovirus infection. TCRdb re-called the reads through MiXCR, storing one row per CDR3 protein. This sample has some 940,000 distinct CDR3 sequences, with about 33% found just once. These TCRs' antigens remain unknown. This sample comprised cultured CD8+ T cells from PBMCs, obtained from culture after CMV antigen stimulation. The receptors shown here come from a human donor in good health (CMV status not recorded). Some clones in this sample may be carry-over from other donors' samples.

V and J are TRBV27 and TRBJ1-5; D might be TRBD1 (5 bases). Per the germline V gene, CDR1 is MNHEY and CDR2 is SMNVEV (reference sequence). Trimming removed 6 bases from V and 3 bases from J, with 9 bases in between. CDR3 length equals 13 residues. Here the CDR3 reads CASRGEANQPQHF. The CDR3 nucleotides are TGTGCCAGCAGGGGGGAGGCCAATCAGCCCCAGCATTTT.

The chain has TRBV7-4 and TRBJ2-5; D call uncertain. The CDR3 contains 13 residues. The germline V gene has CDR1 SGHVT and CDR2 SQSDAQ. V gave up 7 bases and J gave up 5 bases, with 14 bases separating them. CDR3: CASTLPGWETQYF. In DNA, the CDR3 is TGTGCCAGCACCCTGCCCGGTTGGGAGACCCAGTACTTC.